The 5 T cell receptor beta chains listed next were all sequenced from one sample in a study of CD8 T cells in Susac syndrome. RNA amounts of about 0.5 to 1 ug underwent reverse transcription with random hexamers. TCRdb analysed the immunoSEQ multiplex PCR reads with MiXCR anew, one entry per CDR3 protein. The sample holds under 350,000 distinct CDR3 sequences, around 90% seen once. The sequenced material came from CD4+ T cells from PBMCs. These receptors were taken from a human donor with multiple sclerosis.

The V call is TRBV20-1, the J call TRBJ2-1, with 9 bases that match TRBD1. V lost 5 bases, J lost 4 bases, and 3 bases stayed unmatched. This CDR3 contains 13 residues. Per germline, CDR1 DFQATT and CDR2 SNEGSKA (reference sequence). The CDR3 loop is CSAAGQGYNEQFF. CDR3 coding DNA: TGCAGTGCTGCGGGACAGGGTTACAATGAGCAGTTCTTC.

This chain links TRBV3-1 with TRBJ1-1, with D possibly TRBD1 on 5 matching bases. Germline V gives CDR1 LGHDT, CDR2 YNNKEL (reference sequence). Trimming stripped 3 bases from V and 1 base from J, with 12 bases between. This CDR3 region has 15 residues. The CDR3 sequence is CASSHTSGGNTEAFF. The DNA of the CDR3 is TGTGCCAGCAGCCACACCTCCGGGGGGAACACTGAAGCTTTCTTT.

V gene TRBV20-1 combines with J gene TRBJ1-2; D gene ambiguous. Germline CDR1 DFQATT, CDR2 SNEGSKA (reference sequence). The CDR3 has 13 amino acids. V shed 5 bases and J shed 5 bases, with 15 bases lying between them. The CDR3 loop reads CSAVDNSDYGYTF. CDR3 DNA sequence: TGCAGTGCTGTCGACAACAGTGATTATGGCTACACCTTC.

V gene TRBV19 combines with J gene TRBJ1-2; D might be TRBD1 (5 bases). The CDR3 spans 13 residues. Trimming pared 3 bases from V and 5 bases from J, leaving 10 bases between. Germline loops: CDR1 LNHDA, CDR2 SQIVND (reference sequence). The CDR3 DNA reads as TGTGCCAGTAGTATCGCTGGGGGATATGGCTACACCTTC. Protein sequence: CASSIAGGYGYTF.

The chain combines TRBV5-1 with TRBJ1-1, with D possibly being TRBD1 (5 bases). The CDR3 has 14 residues. CDR1 and CDR2 (germline): SGHRS, YFSETQ. V was cut by 1 base and J by 3 bases, with 10 bases left in between. CDR3 nucleotides: TGCGCCAGCAGCTTGAACGTCAGGGACACTGAAGCTTTCTTT. Translation gives CASSLNVRDTEAFF.